The source of this T cell receptor (beta chain) is a study of a mutant IDH1 vaccine in newly diagnosed glioma. On the study more broadly: Vaccination was launched 4-6 weeks after radiotherapy alone, or with temozolomide cycles. The week-35 safety follow-up was V12, and the week-47 study end was V13.

For this clone: The antigen is undetermined.

Germline V CDR1 and CDR2: MNHNS, SASEGT. The CDR3 runs to 16 residues. J was trimmed by 1 base and V by 4 bases; bases with no gene match: 3. Specified time point: week 35, safety follow-up. All doses held 300 ug of mutant IDH1 20-mer peptide, with topical imiquimod. Method: immunoSEQ multiplex PCR; TCRdb's copy keeps in-frame clones and lacks some. The table includes around 44,000 clones, approximately 79% detected once. The sequenced sample was PBMCs, obtained from a glioma patient whose treatment included an IDH1 peptide vaccine. This chain joins TRBV6-1 and TRBJ2-3, with TRBD1 matching over 12 bases. The clonotype was recovered from a man aged 35 to 55 with glioma. The CDR3 nucleotides are TGTGCCAGCAGTGGGGACAGGGGGCGCGGCACAGATACGCAGTATTTT. This translates into CASSGDRGRGTDTQYF.